This T cell receptor (beta chain) was found in a study of shared clonotypes between healthy human individuals. General study findings and limits: An effect of sequencing depth on clonotype sharing among donors was expected.

Naive CD8 cells lacked CD45RO, underwent positive selection for CCR7 and left out terminally differentiated effector memory CD45RA+ cells. With respect to this clone: Antigen unknown.

The assay was carried out at the deep level. Some 30,000 T cell genomes (about 0.2 ug DNA) went into each sorted-subset replicate. Some clones are missing from TCRdb's copy, which holds only in-frame ones; the method was immunoSEQ multiplex PCR. The data contain some 2.1 million clones, 85% to 95% of them singletons. The sequence was collected from a man between 18 and 29 years old in good health. Sample: naive CD8+ T cells sorted from blood.

The CDR3 loop reads CASRTGERETQYF. DNA of the CDR3: TGTGCCAGCCGGACGGGGGAGAGAGAGACCCAGTACTTC. The chain has TRBV13 and TRBJ2-5; D perhaps matches TRBD2 (6 bases). The CDR3 is made up of 13 amino acids. Germline-derived CDR1 and CDR2 are PRHDT and FYEKMQ (reference sequence). Trimming stripped 8 bases from V and 4 bases from J, with 14 bases between.